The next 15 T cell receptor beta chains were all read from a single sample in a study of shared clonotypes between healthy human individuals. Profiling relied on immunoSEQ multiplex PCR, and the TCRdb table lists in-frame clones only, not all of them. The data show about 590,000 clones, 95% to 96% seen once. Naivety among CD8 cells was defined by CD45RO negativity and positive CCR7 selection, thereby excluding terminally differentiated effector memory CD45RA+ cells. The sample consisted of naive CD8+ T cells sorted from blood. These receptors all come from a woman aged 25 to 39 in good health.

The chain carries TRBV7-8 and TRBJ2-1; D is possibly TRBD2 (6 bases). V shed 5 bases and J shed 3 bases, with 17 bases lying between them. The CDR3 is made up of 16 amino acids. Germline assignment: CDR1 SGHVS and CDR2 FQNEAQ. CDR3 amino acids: CASSGTVGTGYNEQFF. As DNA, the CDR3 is TGTGCCAGCAGCGGGACCGTCGGGACTGGCTACAATGAGCAGTTCTTC.

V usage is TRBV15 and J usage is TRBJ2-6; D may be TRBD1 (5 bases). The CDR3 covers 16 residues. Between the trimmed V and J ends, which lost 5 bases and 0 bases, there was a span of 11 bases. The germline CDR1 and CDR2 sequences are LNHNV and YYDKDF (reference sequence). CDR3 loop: CATSQRQLSGANVLTF. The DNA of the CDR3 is TGTGCCACCAGCCAGCGACAGCTCTCTGGGGCCAACGTCCTGACTTTC. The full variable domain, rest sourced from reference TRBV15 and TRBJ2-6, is DAMVIQNPRYQVTQFGKPVTLSCSQTLNHNVMYWYQQKSSQAPKLLFHYYDKDFNNEADTPDNFQSRRPNTSFCFLDIRSPGLGDTAMYLCATSQRQLSGANVLTFGAGSRLTVL.

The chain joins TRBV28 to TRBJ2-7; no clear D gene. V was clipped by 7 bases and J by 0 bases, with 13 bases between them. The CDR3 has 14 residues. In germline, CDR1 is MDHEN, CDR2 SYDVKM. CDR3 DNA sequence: TGTGCCAGCAAGGAAAACTACATCTCCTACGAGCAGTACTTC. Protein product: CASKENYISYEQYF.

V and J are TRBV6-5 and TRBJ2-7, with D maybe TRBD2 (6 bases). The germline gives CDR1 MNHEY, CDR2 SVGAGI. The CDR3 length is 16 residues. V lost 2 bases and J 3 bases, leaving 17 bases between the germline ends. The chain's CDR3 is CASSYVGLTSFYEQYF. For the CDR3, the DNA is TGTGCCAGCAGTTACGTCGGGTTGACTAGTTTCTACGAGCAGTACTTC.

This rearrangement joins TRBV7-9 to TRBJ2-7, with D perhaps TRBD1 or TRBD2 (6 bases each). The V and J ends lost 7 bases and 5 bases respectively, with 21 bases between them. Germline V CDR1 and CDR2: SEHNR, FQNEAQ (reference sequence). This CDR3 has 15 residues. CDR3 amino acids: CASNRIQGLTDEQYF. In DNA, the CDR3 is TGTGCCAGCAACCGGATACAGGGACTCACCGACGAGCAGTACTTC.

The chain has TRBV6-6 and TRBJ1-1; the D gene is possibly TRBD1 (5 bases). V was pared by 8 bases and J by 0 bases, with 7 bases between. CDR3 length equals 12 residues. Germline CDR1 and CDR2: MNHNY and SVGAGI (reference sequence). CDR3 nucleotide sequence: TGTGCCAGCGGACAAGTGAACACTGAAGCTTTCTTT. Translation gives CASGQVNTEAFF.

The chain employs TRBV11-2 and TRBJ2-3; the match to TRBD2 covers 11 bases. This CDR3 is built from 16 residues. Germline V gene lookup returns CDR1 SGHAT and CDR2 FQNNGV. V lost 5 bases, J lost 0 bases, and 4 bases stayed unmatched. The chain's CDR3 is CASSRGLAVSTDTQYF. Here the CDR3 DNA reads TGTGCCAGCAGCAGGGGACTAGCGGTTAGCACAGATACGCAGTATTTT.

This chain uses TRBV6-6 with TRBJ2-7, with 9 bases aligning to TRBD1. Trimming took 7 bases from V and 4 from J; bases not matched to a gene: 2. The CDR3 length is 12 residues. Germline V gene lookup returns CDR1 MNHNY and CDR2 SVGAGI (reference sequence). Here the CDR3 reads CASTDRGYEQYF. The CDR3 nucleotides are TGTGCCAGCACGGACAGGGGTTACGAGCAGTACTTC.

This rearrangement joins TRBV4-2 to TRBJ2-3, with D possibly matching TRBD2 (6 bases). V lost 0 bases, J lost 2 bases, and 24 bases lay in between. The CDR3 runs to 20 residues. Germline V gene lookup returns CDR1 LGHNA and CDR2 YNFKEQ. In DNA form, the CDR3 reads TGTGCCAGCAGCCAAGATCGAGGTAGGGAGGCCTCAAGTATCACAGATACGCAGTATTTT. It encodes CASSQDRGREASSITDTQYF.

The CDR3 protein is CASSLAGGSNIQYF. CDR3 bases: TGTGCCAGCAGCTTAGCGGGAGGGTCAAACATTCAGTACTTC. This chain joins TRBV28 and TRBJ2-4, with 11 positions matching TRBD2. The J segment lost 6 bases and the V segment lost 6 bases, leaving 4 bases of the junction unmatched. Germline V gives CDR1 MDHEN, CDR2 SYDVKM. This CDR3 contains 14 residues.

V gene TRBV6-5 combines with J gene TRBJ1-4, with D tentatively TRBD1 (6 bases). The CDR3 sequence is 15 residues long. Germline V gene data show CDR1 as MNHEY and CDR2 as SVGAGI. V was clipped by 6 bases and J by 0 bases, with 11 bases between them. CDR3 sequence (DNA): TGTGCCAGCAGAACAGGGTCTACAACTAATGAAAAACTGTTTTTT. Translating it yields CASRTGSTTNEKLFF.

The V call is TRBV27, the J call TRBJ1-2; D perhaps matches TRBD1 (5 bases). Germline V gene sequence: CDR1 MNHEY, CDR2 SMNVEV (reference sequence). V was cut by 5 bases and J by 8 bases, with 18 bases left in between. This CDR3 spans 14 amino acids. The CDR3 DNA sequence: TGTGCCAGCAGTGGCCAGGGACCTTTTGAAGGCTACACCTTC. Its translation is CASSGQGPFEGYTF.

The DNA of the CDR3 is TGTGCCAGCAGCTTGACCGGGACTAACGAAGAGACCCAGTACTTC. Its translation: CASSLTGTNEETQYF. This sequence joins TRBV5-4 and TRBJ2-5; 7 bases are a match to TRBD2. Germline assignment: CDR1 SGHNT and CDR2 YYREEE (reference sequence). V dropped 1 base and J dropped 3; count of bases not matched to a gene: 6. The CDR3 runs 15 residues.

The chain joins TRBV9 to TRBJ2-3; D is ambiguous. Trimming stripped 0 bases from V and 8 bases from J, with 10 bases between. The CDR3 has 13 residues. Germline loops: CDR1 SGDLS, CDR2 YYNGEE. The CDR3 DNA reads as TGTGCCAGCAGCGTAGTTGAGGACCCTACGCAGTATTTT. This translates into CASSVVEDPTQYF. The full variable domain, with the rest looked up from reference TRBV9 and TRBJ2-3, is DSGVTQTPKHLITATGQRVTLRCSPRSGDLSVYWYQQSLDQGLQFLIQYYNGEERAKGNILERFSAQQFPDLHSELNLSSLELGDSALYFCASSVVEDPTQYFGPGTRLTVL.

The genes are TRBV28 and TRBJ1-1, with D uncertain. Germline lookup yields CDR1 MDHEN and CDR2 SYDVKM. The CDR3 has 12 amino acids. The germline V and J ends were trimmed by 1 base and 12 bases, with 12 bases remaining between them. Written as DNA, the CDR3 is TGTGCCAGCAGTTTATTTGGGCAGGAAACTTTCTTT. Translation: CASSLFGQETFF.